There are a few counts of the clone carrying this T cell receptor (beta chain). Prior to thyroid surgery, none of the patients had received any treatment. The sample is drawn from a study of metastatic and nonmetastatic thyroid tumors. Across the study: Where malignant and benign thyroid patients were concerned, repertoires were compared across blood and tumor or nodule tissue.

How the authors handled the data: A papillary thyroid cancer distant-metastasis classifier was built from CDR3 differences across clinicopathological groups. TCRdb re-called the PCR reads with MiXCR. The V and J calls here are based on TCRdb, not the publication. Among about 64,000 clones listed, 4% to 4.5% were seen once. Trimming removed 3 bases at V and 4 bases at J, with 13 bases between. Germline values: CDR1 SGHTS, CDR2 YDEGEE. The CDR3 is 14 amino acids. This clonotype was obtained from a female donor with papillary thyroid cancer or a benign thyroid nodule (not recorded which). Some clones in this sample may be carry-over from other donors' samples. The material sequenced was blood. V and J are TRBV5-8 and TRBJ1-2; weak D call: TRBD1 (6 bases). CDR3 sequence: CASSSTGLGYGYTF. In DNA, the CDR3 is TGTGCCAGCAGCTCGACAGGTTTAGGCTATGGCTACACCTTC. The whole variable domain, remainder taken from reference TRBV5-8 and TRBJ1-2, is EAGVTQSPTHLIKTRGQQATLRCSPISGHTSVYWYQQALGLGLQFLLWYDEGEERNRGNFPPRFSGRQFPNYSSELNVNALELEDSALYLCASSSTGLGYGYTFGSGTRLTVV.